The rows below give T cell receptor beta chains drawn from one sample of a study. TCRdb passed the 5' RACE reads through MiXCR, listing each CDR3 protein once. The sample contains roughly 40,000 distinct CDR3 sequences, 29% of which appear only once. Sequenced material: memory CD4+ T cells sorted from a lymph node. Source of these receptors: a female donor with breast cancer. Both conserved end residues are part of each CDR3. The D gene is left open where the match is weak. For some rows the clone size is stated as once, few or many, or as a class when expanded; others skip it.

size	V	J	D	DNA	CDR3
many	TRBV20-1	TRBJ2-7	.	TGCAGTGCCGGCCCCCCCAGGGATTCCTACGAGCAGTACTTC	CSAGPPRDSYEQYF
.	TRBV7-9	TRBJ1-1	.	TGTGCCAGCAGCCCTCCACTCCTCGGCACTGAAGCTTTCTTT	CASSPPLLGTEAFF
.	TRBV4-1	TRBJ2-3	.	TGCGCCAGCAGCCAAACCCCTCCAGGTATGGACACAGATACGCAGTATTTT	CASSQTPPGMDTDTQYF
many	TRBV20-1	TRBJ1-4	.	TGCAGTGCACAGCAGGCAACTAATGAAAAACTGTTTTTT	CSAQQATNEKLFF
.	TRBV2	TRBJ2-4	.	TGTGCCAGCAGTGAAGGGCCAGAAAACATTCAGTACTTC	CASSEGPENIQYF
.	TRBV7-2	TRBJ1-4	.	TGTGCCAGCAGTCTTGACGGCCTTAATGAAAAACTGTTTTTT	CASSLDGLNEKLFF
.	TRBV21-1	TRBJ1-2	.	TGTGCCAGCGATGCCCCCAATTCTGGCTACACCTTC	CASDAPNSGYTF
.	TRBV12-3/TRBV12-4	TRBJ1-5	.	TGTGCCAGCAGTTTCGCTGGGCATAGCAATCAGCCCCAGCATTTT	CASSFAGHSNQPQHF
many	TRBV20-1	TRBJ2-1	TRBD2	TGCAGTACCCGGACTAGCGGGAGTGAGCAGTTCTTC	CSTRTSGSEQFF
few	TRBV12-3/TRBV12-4	TRBJ2-5	.	TGTGCCAGCAGTTTAGCAGTTCAAGAGACCCAGTACTTC	CASSLAVQETQYF